These 27 T cell receptor beta chains came from one sample sequenced in a study of blood T cell repertoires in COVID-19. Libraries were prepared by immunoSEQ multiplex PCR; TCRdb keeps only in-frame clonotypes and omits some of them. The table shows 220,000 or so clones, with roughly 86% occurring only once. Sequencing was done on a sample of peripheral blood. Source of these receptors: a woman aged 45 to 65 with COVID-19, enrolled during active disease.

The rearrangement links TRBV6-2 or TRBV6-3 to TRBJ1-5; no reliable D call. The V gene lost 6 bases and the J gene lost 6 bases, with 18 bases spanning the gap. The length of the CDR3 is 15 residues. CDR1 MNHEY and CDR2 SVGEGT come from the germline V gene. As DNA, the CDR3 is TGTGCCAGCAGCCCGCCCGGTTCCGTTCGTCAGCCCCAGCATTTT. Encoded protein: CASSPPGSVRQPQHF.

This clone appeared a few times. This rearrangement joins TRBV30 to TRBJ1-1, with 7 bases lining up with TRBD1. The CDR3 runs 17 residues. Per the germline V gene, CDR1 is GTSNPN and CDR2 is SVGIG (reference sequence). The ends lost 8 bases at V and 0 bases at J; junction bases unmatched: 18. The CDR3 DNA reads as TGTGCCCCCTTCCCGACAGGGTCCGGGCTAGTGAACACTGAAGCTTTCTTT. It translates to CAPFPTGSGLVNTEAFF.

In its sample, this clone was seen once. This chain connects TRBV4-1 to TRBJ1-3, with TRBD1 matching 9 bases. The germline gives CDR1 MGHRA, CDR2 YSYEKL. Trimming took 4 bases from V and 0 from J; bases not matched to a gene: 10. This CDR3 comprises 18 residues. The CDR3 loop is CASSRPGRDRVSGNTIYF. CDR3 nucleotides: TGCGCCAGCAGCCGACCCGGCAGGGACAGGGTCTCTGGAAACACCATATATTTT.

This clone appeared once. The genes are TRBV28 and TRBJ1-6, with D perhaps TRBD1 (6 bases). The CDR3 length is 15 residues. Germline values: CDR1 MDHEN, CDR2 SYDVKM. Trimming took off 6 bases at V and 6 bases at J, with 15 bases between the two ends. CDR3 nucleotides: TGTGCCAGCAGCCCCCCCGGACAGTTTAATTCACCCCTCCACTTT. Its translation is CASSPPGQFNSPLHF.

This chain uses TRBV28 with TRBJ1-5; D uncertain. V was pared by 9 bases and J by 2 bases, with 11 bases between. The CDR3 extends over 13 amino acids. Germline V CDR1 and CDR2: MDHEN, SYDVKM. The CDR3 bases are TGTGCCAGTCAACGGGTTCGCAATCAGCCCCAGCATTTT. Its protein is CASQRVRNQPQHF. Based on the CDR3 plus reference TRBV28 and TRBJ1-5, the full variable domain is DVKVTQSSRYLVKRTGEKVFLECVQDMDHENMFWYRQDPGLGLRLIYFSYDVKMKEKGDIPEGYSVSREKKERFSLILESASTNQTSMYLCASQRVRNQPQHFGDGTRLSIL.

The count of this clone is one. This chain links TRBV21-1 with TRBJ1-5. TRBV21-1 is tagged as a pseudogene. CDR3 length: 14 residues. CDR3 bases: TGTGCCAGCAGCAAAGGTCTGGGAGATCAGCCCCAGCATTTT. The encoded protein is CASSKGLGDQPQHF.

This clone appeared once. V and J are TRBV5-4 and TRBJ2-2; the match to TRBD2 covers 8 bases. Germline V gives CDR1 SGHNT, CDR2 YYREEE (reference sequence). CDR3 length: 16 residues. With 3 bases clipped from V and 6 bases from J, the junction kept 10 bases outside the gene matches. CDR3 nucleotides: TGTGCCAGCAGCTCACCGGGACTAGGAGTCCCCGGGGAGCTGTTTTTT. Residues: CASSSPGLGVPGELFF.

The chain recombines TRBV7-9 with TRBJ2-7; 8 bases fit TRBD1. Germline loops: CDR1 SEHNR, CDR2 FQNEAQ (reference sequence). The CDR3 consists of 14 residues. J was trimmed by 6 bases and V by 6 bases; bases with no gene match: 10. The CDR3 reads CASSSRPDRGEQYF. As DNA, the CDR3 is TGTGCCAGCAGTTCTCGCCCAGACAGGGGCGAGCAGTACTTC.

The gene calls are TRBV12-5 and TRBJ2-3; D may be TRBD1 (5 bases). There are 15 residues in the CDR3. Germline loops: CDR1 LGHNT, CDR2 FRNRAP. The V gene lost 1 base and the J gene lost 0 bases, with 8 bases spanning the gap. CDR3 sequence (DNA): TGTGCTAGTGGTTTGGGCTCAGGGAGCACAGATACGCAGTATTTT. Protein sequence: CASGLGSGSTDTQYF. Looking up the rest from reference TRBV12-5 and TRBJ2-3 gives the full variable domain: DARVTQTPRHKVTEMGQEVTMRCQPILGHNTVFWYRQTMMQGLELLAYFRNRAPLDDSGMPKDRFSAEMPDATLATLKIQPSEPRDSAVYFCASGLGSGSTDTQYFGPGTRLTVL.

CDR3 protein: CASSKGPDRDSNQPQHF. The CDR3 nucleotides are TGTGCCAGCAGCAAAGGCCCGGACAGGGATAGCAATCAGCCCCAGCATTTT. The chain employs TRBV21-1 and TRBJ1-5; TRBD1, the table's D call, lacks a check against the DNA. TRBV21-1 is a listed pseudogene. CDR3 length: 17 residues.

The chain has TRBV5-1 and TRBJ2-2, with no clear D. Trimming took off 7 bases at V and 6 bases at J, with 7 bases between the two ends. CDR3 length: 11 residues. Germline V gene data show CDR1 as SGHRS and CDR2 as YFSETQ. The DNA for the CDR3 is TGCGCCAGCGGCCGGGCCGGGGAGCTGTTTTTT. It codes for CASGRAGELFF.

This sequence joins TRBV7-8 and TRBJ1-5; D remains unclear. Trimming removed 3 bases at V and 2 bases at J, with 8 bases between. This CDR3 contains 14 residues. Germline V gene sequence: CDR1 SGHVS, CDR2 FQNEAQ. CDR3 sequence: CASSLDSGNQPQHF. The DNA for the CDR3 is TGTGCCAGCAGCTTGGACTCGGGCAATCAGCCCCAGCATTTT.

The chain employs TRBV12-5 and TRBJ1-2; the D is unclear. Germline-derived CDR1 and CDR2 are LGHNT and FRNRAP. The CDR3 consists of 12 residues. Deletions cut 5 bases from V and 8 bases from J, with 12 bases between. The CDR3 loop reads CASGAGQGGYTF. The CDR3 DNA reads TGTGCTAGTGGTGCGGGCCAAGGAGGCTACACCTTC.

In this sample, this clone turned up once. This chain joins TRBV3-1 (or the pseudogene TRBV3-2) and TRBJ2-2; TRBD2 aligns across 10 bases. V was clipped by 4 bases and J by 4 bases; unmatched bases: 18. This CDR3 region has 20 residues. CDR1 and CDR2 (germline): LGHDT, YNNKEL (reference sequence). The CDR3 protein is CASSPYPARAGGLGTGELFF. The CDR3 nucleotides read TGTGCCAGCAGCCCATACCCAGCCCGAGCGGGGGGGCTTGGCACCGGGGAGCTGTTTTTT.

The rearrangement uses TRBV10-1 and TRBJ2-3; D is possibly TRBD1 (5 bases). This CDR3 has 14 amino acids. Germline V lookup: CDR1 WNHNN, CDR2 SYGVQD (reference sequence). V was cut by 8 bases and J by 2 bases, with 14 bases left in between. The CDR3 here is CASAQDRLTDTQYF. CDR3 nucleotide sequence: TGCGCCAGCGCCCAAGACAGACTCACAGATACGCAGTATTTT.

The rearrangement links TRBV5-4 to TRBJ2-1; D might be TRBD2 (5 bases). V was pared by 4 bases and J by 0 bases, with 11 bases between. The germline V gene encodes CDR1 SGHNT and CDR2 YYREEE (reference sequence). The CDR3 is 15 residues long. CDR3 in amino acids: CASSGEGISYNEQFF. In nucleotides, the CDR3 is TGTGCCAGCAGCGGTGAGGGCATCTCCTACAATGAGCAGTTCTTC.

V is TRBV28 and J is TRBJ1-4, with D possibly TRBD1 on 5 matching bases. The germline V and J ends were trimmed by 4 bases and 8 bases, with 11 bases remaining between them. The CDR3 totals 13 residues. Looked up from germline, CDR1 is MDHEN and CDR2 is SYDVKM. CDR3 loop: CASSSGLREKLFF. DNA of the CDR3: TGTGCCAGCAGTTCAGGGTTGCGGGAAAAACTGTTTTTT.

The V and J genes are TRBV3-1 (or the pseudogene TRBV3-2) and TRBJ2-3, with 9 bases matching TRBD2. The CDR3 contains 15 residues. CDR1 is LGHDT, CDR2 YNNKEL, per germline (reference sequence). V trimming: 5 bases; J trimming: 2 bases; junction bases outside the gene matches: 5. The CDR3 coding sequence is TGTGCCAGCAGCGCTCTAGCGGGGCTCACAGATACGCAGTATTTT. Translation gives CASSALAGLTDTQYF.

The chain has TRBV6-5 and TRBJ1-5; D is undetermined. Germline values: CDR1 MNHEY, CDR2 SVGAGI. Trimming left V 6 bases short and J 8 bases short, with 14 bases between. The CDR3 is 13 residues long. CDR3 sequence: CASSLGGKEPQHF. The CDR3 region has the DNA TGTGCCAGCAGCCTCGGAGGGAAAGAGCCCCAGCATTTT.

In this sample, this clone turned up a few times. The gene calls are TRBV6-5 and TRBJ1-1; D call uncertain. CDR1 MNHEY and CDR2 SVGAGI come from the germline V gene. The CDR3 consists of 15 residues. Trimming took 2 bases from V and 5 from J, leaving 15 bases between them. This CDR3 is CASSYNPDLETEAFF. In DNA form, the CDR3 reads TGTGCCAGCAGTTACAATCCCGACCTGGAGACTGAAGCTTTCTTT.

This chain joins TRBV7-2 and TRBJ2-7; a weak D match, TRBD2 (6 bases). V lost 4 bases to trimming and J lost 7 bases, with 20 bases between them. The CDR3 runs to 15 residues. Per germline, CDR1 SGHTA and CDR2 FQGNSA. The CDR3 protein is CASSSTRETRGEQYV. Here the CDR3 DNA reads TGTGCCAGCAGCTCCACCCGGGAGACTAGAGGAGAGCAGTACGTC.

The chain joins TRBV11-2 to TRBJ1-2; 7 bases match TRBD1. J lost 11 bases, V lost 5 bases, and 11 bases had no gene match. This CDR3 has 13 residues. The V gene's germline CDR1 is SGHAT and CDR2 FQNNGV. CDR3 nucleotides: TGTGCCAGCAGCCGACAGGGTCGTGACGGGTACACCTTC. Its translation is CASSRQGRDGYTF.

This chain links TRBV20-1 with TRBJ2-7; 7 bases agree with TRBD2. Germline V gene sequence: CDR1 DFQATT, CDR2 SNEGSKA (reference sequence). The CDR3 spans 15 residues. V was pared by 3 bases and J by 6 bases, with 14 bases of the junction left unmatched. This chain's CDR3 is CSASFGTPTGGEQYF. In nucleotides, the CDR3 is TGCAGTGCTAGTTTCGGGACCCCAACGGGGGGCGAGCAGTACTTC.

The J gene is TRBJ2-1, the V gene TRBV28, with unresolved D. Germline loops: CDR1 MDHEN, CDR2 SYDVKM. This CDR3 has 17 amino acids. Between the trimmed V and J ends, which lost 5 bases and 3 bases, there was a span of 20 bases. CDR3: CASSPAPENMNYNEQFF. DNA for the CDR3: TGTGCCAGCAGTCCTGCCCCGGAGAACATGAACTACAATGAGCAGTTCTTC.

The rearrangement uses TRBV23-1 and TRBJ2-1; D remains ambiguous. Being an ORF, TRBV23-1 has a function that is uncertain. The CDR3 runs 13 residues. V was pared by 4 bases and J by 9 bases, with 13 bases between. This CDR3 is CASSPREVVEQFF. CDR3 in DNA: TGCGCCAGCAGTCCCCGTGAGGTCGTTGAGCAGTTCTTC.

V gene TRBV6-4 combines with J gene TRBJ1-2; D uncertain. Germline values: CDR1 MRHNA, CDR2 SNTAGT. V lost 2 bases, J lost 7 bases, and 5 bases lay in between. The length of the CDR3 is 11 residues. CDR3 DNA sequence: TGTGCCAGCAGTGACGGAGGTGGCTACACCTTC. This sequence encodes CASSDGGGYTF.

The chain recombines TRBV6-5 with TRBJ2-3, with TRBD1 matching 11 bases. Per the germline V gene, CDR1 is MNHEY and CDR2 is SVGAGI. The CDR3 has 15 amino acids. The trim removed 5 bases at V and 4 bases at J, leaving 5 bases unmatched. CDR3 protein: CASSRTGGASDTQYF. CDR3 in DNA: TGTGCCAGCAGTAGGACAGGGGGCGCCTCAGATACGCAGTATTTT.